This T cell receptor beta chain was retrieved from a study of T-cell memory formation after mild COVID-19. In TCRdb, the 5' RACE reads were re-called with MiXCR into one record per CDR3 protein. The table shows around 250,000 distinct CDR3 sequences, with approximately 9% occurring only once. The receptor was derived from a man between 18 and 29 years old who had mild COVID-19 (a few samples of this study predate the infection). Cell type and time point are not known. Sequenced input: PBMCs or a T cell subset sorted from them (not recorded which).

This CDR3 reads CATSRRGGFGGEQYF. CDR3 nucleotides: TGTGCCACCAGCAGGAGAGGGGGTTTTGGAGGCGAGCAGTACTTC. The gene calls are TRBV15 and TRBJ2-7; TRBD1 is a possible D gene (6 bases). V lost 3 bases to trimming and J lost 6 bases, with 18 bases between them. Per germline, CDR1 LNHNV and CDR2 YYDKDF (reference sequence). The CDR3 length is 15 residues.